Each of the 17 T cell receptor beta chains below was sequenced from the same sample in a study of CD8+CD57+ T cells in acquired aplastic anemia (dated by TCRdb to the late 2010s). Flow cytometry had shown CD8+CD57+ cell expansion in the patients selected for sequencing. The run used an Illumina HiSeq 2000. Profiling of TCR beta VDJ combinations and CDR3 sequences used genomic DNA as the template. In-frame beta chains were kept once TCRdb had trimmed the public reads at Q25 with fastp and called clones with MiXCR. Rows with one shared CDR3 protein collapse into an entry with the most common genes and DNA. The sample contains just over 450,000 distinct CDR3 sequences, more than 25% of them found a single time. The ten biggest clones cover 0.7% to 1% of the sample. Sequenced: sorted CD4+, CD8+, or CD8+CD57+ T cells (not recorded which) from PBMCs. The receptors derive from a human donor with aplastic anemia.

This clonotype turned up a few times. The chain couples TRBV19 to TRBJ1-5; tentative D call: TRBD1 (5 bases). The CDR3 extends over 16 amino acids. From germline, CDR1 is LNHDA and CDR2 SQIVND (reference sequence). V lost 7 bases and J lost 0, with 16 bases in between. The CDR3 reads CASTPRAGNSNQPQHF. In DNA form, the CDR3 reads TGTGCCAGTACCCCCAGGGCGGGCAATAGCAATCAGCCCCAGCATTTT.

This clonotype was picked up a small number of times. This chain joins TRBV20-1 and TRBJ1-1, with 8 bases that match TRBD1. Germline trimming cut 1 base from V and 0 bases from J; bases unmatched to any gene: 1. CDR1 is DFQATT and CDR2 is SNEGSKA in the germline V gene (reference sequence). This CDR3 region has 14 residues. CDR3 residues: CSARGGQVNTEAFF. The CDR3, as DNA: TGCAGTGCTAGAGGGGGACAGGTGAACACTGAAGCTTTCTTT.

The chain carries TRBV24-1 and TRBJ1-4; D unresolved. Germline values: CDR1 KGHDR, CDR2 SFDVKD. The V gene lost 0 bases and the J gene lost 7 bases, with 11 bases spanning the gap. This CDR3 contains 15 residues. CDR3 sequence reads: CATSDLYRSFEKLFF. Here the CDR3 DNA reads TGTGCCACCAGTGATTTGTATCGGTCCTTTGAAAAACTGTTTTTT.

The table lists this clonotype with a few counts. The chain is built from TRBV12-3 or TRBV12-4 and TRBJ1-6; D may be TRBD1 (5 bases). The CDR3 sequence is 16 residues long. Trimming pared 2 bases from V and 13 bases from J, leaving 21 bases between. In DNA form, the CDR3 reads TGTGCCAGCAGTTTAACGGCGACAGTCCCCCTAGGGCCCCTCCACTTT. Translation: CASSLTATVPLGPLHF.

In the case of this clonotype: This sequence may be a read error, since a much larger clone differs from it by one base. This CDR3 is missing its conserved last phenylalanine or tryptophan, likely due to a read error. V is TRBV20-1 and J is TRBJ1-1, with D hard to call. The CDR3 runs to 11 residues. V lost 5 bases to trimming and J lost 4 bases, with 8 bases between them. Looked up from germline, CDR1 is DFQATT and CDR2 is SNEGSKA (reference sequence). DNA for the CDR3: TGCAGTGCTGTTGACATCACTGAAGCTTTCGTT. Translated, it gives CSAVDITEAFV.

Remarks on this clonotype: A much larger clone sits a single nucleotide away, making a read error possible. This chain connects TRBV19 to TRBJ2-7, with 7 nucleotides matching TRBD1. The CDR3 covers 13 residues. Germline loops: CDR1 LNHDA, CDR2 SQIVND (reference sequence). Here the CDR3 reads CVSSRGTDYEQYF. CDR3 sequence (DNA): TGTGTCAGTAGTAGAGGGACAGACTACGAGCAGTACTTC.

The rearrangement joins TRBV25-1 to TRBJ1-6; TRBD1 agrees at 7 bases. The CDR3 loop spans 13 amino acids. Trimming removed 4 bases from V and 9 bases from J; junction bases left unmatched: 3. From germline, CDR1 is MGHDK and CDR2 SYGVNS. The CDR3 here is CASSVDRASPLHF. DNA for the CDR3: TGTGCCAGCAGTGTAGACAGGGCTTCACCCCTCCACTTT.

The rearrangement joins TRBV15 to TRBJ2-7; D might be TRBD1 (6 bases). CDR1 LNHNV and CDR2 YYDKDF come from the germline V gene (reference sequence). The CDR3 extends over 15 amino acids. Between the trimmed V and J ends, which lost 3 bases and 4 bases, there was a span of 16 bases. In DNA, the CDR3 is TGTGCCACCAGCAGCCCCACGGACAGAGGATACGAGCAGTACTTC. This codes for CATSSPTDRGYEQYF.

The DNA for the CDR3 is TGTGCCAGTAGTTCCCTTCGAGCCTCCATAAAGCAGTTCTTC. Amino acid sequence: CASSSLRASIKQFF. The chain is built from TRBV19 and TRBJ2-1; D remains ambiguous. Germline loops: CDR1 LNHDA, CDR2 SQIVND (reference sequence). CDR3 length equals 14 residues. V was trimmed by 5 bases and J by 11 bases, leaving 19 bases between them.

The V call is TRBV7-3, the J call TRBJ2-3, with no clear D. Per germline, CDR1 SGHTA and CDR2 FQGTGA. V lost 1 base and J lost 2, with 13 bases in between. The CDR3 has 16 amino acids. CDR3 in amino acids: CASSLNSPADTDTQYF. CDR3 bases: TGTGCCAGCAGCTTAAATTCGCCTGCTGACACAGATACGCAGTATTTT.

The chain is built from TRBV9 and TRBJ2-1, with 14 bases that match TRBD2. Germline values: CDR1 SGDLS, CDR2 YYNGEE. The CDR3 consists of 13 residues. The trim removed 4 bases at V and 15 bases at J, leaving 6 bases unmatched. Here the CDR3 DNA reads TGTGCCAGCAGCCCCTCCGGGACTAGCGGGGGGTTCTTC. This encodes CASSPSGTSGGFF. Complete variable domain (other parts from reference TRBV9 and TRBJ2-1): DSGVTQTPKHLITATGQRVTLRCSPRSGDLSVYWYQQSLDQGLQFLIQYYNGEERAKGNILERFSAQQFPDLHSELNLSSLELGDSALYFCASSPSGTSGGFFGPGTRLTVL.

This rearrangement joins TRBV7-6 to TRBJ2-3, with TRBD2 identical over 8 bases. The CDR3 sequence is 15 residues long. Germline loops: CDR1 SGHVS, CDR2 FNYEAQ. V gave up 4 bases and J gave up 1 base; unmatched junction bases: 4. The CDR3 DNA reads as TGTGCCAGCAGCTCGTCAGCGGGGGGCACAGATACGCAGTATTTT. As protein: CASSSSAGGTDTQYF.

The rearrangement uses TRBV6-5 and TRBJ1-1; D remains unclear. Germline-derived CDR1 and CDR2 are MNHEY and SVGAGI. The CDR3 is 14 amino acids. Trimming removed 4 bases at V and 1 base at J, with 10 bases between. This CDR3 is CASSSRRTNTEAFF. CDR3 in DNA: TGTGCCAGCAGTTCACGACGGACGAACACTGAAGCTTTCTTT.

This clonotype was counted at least ten times. The genes are TRBV15 and TRBJ2-1, with D perhaps TRBD2 (7 bases). Trimming pared 2 bases from V and 8 bases from J, leaving 16 bases between. The CDR3 contains 15 residues. CDR1 is LNHNV and CDR2 is YYDKDF in the germline V gene (reference sequence). The CDR3 here is CATSRPEGGVDEQFF. In DNA, the CDR3 is TGTGCCACCAGCAGACCTGAGGGGGGGGTTGATGAGCAGTTCTTC.

This clonotype was seen many times. This rearrangement joins TRBV7-9 to TRBJ2-5, with D unresolved. There are 14 residues in the CDR3. Germline values: CDR1 SEHNR, CDR2 FQNEAQ (reference sequence). V lost 2 bases, J lost 0 bases, and 7 bases lay in between. The CDR3 loop is CASSLSSYQETQYF. The CDR3 nucleotides read TGTGCCAGCAGCTTATCCTCGTACCAAGAGACCCAGTACTTC. The full variable domain, its missing parts supplied by reference TRBV7-9 and TRBJ2-5, is DTGVSQNPRHKITKRGQNVTFRCDPISEHNRLYWYRQTLGQGPEFLTYFQNEAQLEKSRLLSDRFSAERPKGSFSTLEIQRTEQGDSAMYLCASSLSSYQETQYFGPGTRLLVL.

V is TRBV7-2 and J is TRBJ1-1; no firm D call. Germline CDR1 is SGHTA and CDR2 is FQGNSA. The CDR3 contains 14 residues. The V end was cut by 3 bases, the J end by 3 bases, with 11 bases between. Here the CDR3 reads CASSFKYGDTEAFF. CDR3 in DNA: TGTGCCAGCAGCTTCAAATATGGGGACACTGAAGCTTTCTTT.

The J gene is TRBJ2-3, the V gene TRBV11-2; 14 bases fit TRBD2. The length of the CDR3 is 18 residues. J lost 0 bases, V lost 3 bases, and 5 bases had no gene match. Germline CDR1 is SGHAT and CDR2 is FQNNGV. Written as DNA, the CDR3 is TGTGCCAGCAGCTTGGGACTAGCGGGGGCCCGCAGCACAGATACGCAGTATTTT. Translating gives CASSLGLAGARSTDTQYF.